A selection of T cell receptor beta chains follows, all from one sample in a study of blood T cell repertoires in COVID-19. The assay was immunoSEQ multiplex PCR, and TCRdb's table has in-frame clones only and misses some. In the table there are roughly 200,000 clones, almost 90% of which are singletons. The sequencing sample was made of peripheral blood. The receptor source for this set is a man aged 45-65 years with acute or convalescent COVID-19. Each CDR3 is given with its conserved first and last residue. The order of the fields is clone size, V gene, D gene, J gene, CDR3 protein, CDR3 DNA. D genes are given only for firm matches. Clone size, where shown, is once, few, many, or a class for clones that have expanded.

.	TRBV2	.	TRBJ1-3	CASSLQGVSGNTIYF	TGTGCCAGCAGCCTACAGGGAGTGTCGGGAAACACCATATATTTT
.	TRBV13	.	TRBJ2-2	CASRSGTSNTGELFF	TGTGCCAGCAGATCGGGGACATCGAACACCGGGGAGCTGTTTTTT
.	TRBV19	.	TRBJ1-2	CASSILPPGYGYTF	TGTGCCAGTAGTATTCTACCTCCTGGCTATGGCTACACCTTC
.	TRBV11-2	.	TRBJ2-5	CASSLARVGTQYF	TGTGCCAGCAGCTTAGCGCGGGTGGGGACCCAGTACTTC
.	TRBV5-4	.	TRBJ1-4	CASSLRGRGEKLFF	TGTGCCAGCAGCCTCAGGGGACGGGGTGAAAAACTGTTTTTT
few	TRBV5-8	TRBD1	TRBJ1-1	CASSFRDRGKVGTEAFF	TGTGCCAGCAGCTTCCGGGACAGGGGCAAGGTGGGCACTGAAGCTTTCTTT
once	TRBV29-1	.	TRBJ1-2	CSVELDTYGYTF	TGCAGCGTTGAATTGGACACCTATGGCTACACCTTC
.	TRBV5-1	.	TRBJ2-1	CASSLAAGYNEQFF	TGCGCCAGCAGCTTGGCCGCAGGGTACAATGAGCAGTTCTTC
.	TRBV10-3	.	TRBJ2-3	CAISATGFTDTQYF	TGTGCCATCAGTGCAACAGGGTTTACAGATACGCAGTATTTT
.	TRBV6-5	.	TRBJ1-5	CASSFQGINQPQHF	TGTGCCAGCAGCTTCCAGGGGATCAATCAGCCCCAGCATTTT
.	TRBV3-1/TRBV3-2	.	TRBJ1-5	CASSPTGTNQPQHF	TGTGCCAGCAGCCCCACAGGGACCAATCAGCCCCAGCATTTT
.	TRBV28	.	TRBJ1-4	CASSSGETREKLFF	TGTGCCAGCAGTTCAGGGGAGACGCGCGAAAAACTGTTTTTT
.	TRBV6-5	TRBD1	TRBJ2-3	CASRRQGAGDTQYF	TGTGCCAGCAGGCGACAGGGGGCCGGAGATACGCAGTATTTT
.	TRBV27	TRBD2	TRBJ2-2	CASSPSGSGTGELFF	TGTGCCAGCAGTCCAAGCGGGAGTGGTACCGGGGAGCTGTTTTTT
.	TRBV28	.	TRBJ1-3	CASSGDGFSGNTIYF	TGTGCCAGCAGTGGAGACGGATTCTCTGGAAACACCATATATTTT
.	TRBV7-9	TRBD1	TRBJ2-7	CASSFRAGTGGFYEQYF	TGTGCCAGCAGCTTCCGGGCAGGAACAGGGGGCTTCTACGAGCAGTACTTC
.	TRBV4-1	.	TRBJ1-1	CASSQDRTVNTEAFF	TGCGCCAGCAGCCAAGACCGGACAGTGAACACTGAAGCTTTCTTT
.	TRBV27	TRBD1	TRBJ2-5	CASSPGTGGTSGRQETQYF	TGTGCCAGCAGCCCCGGGACAGGGGGAACTAGCGGGCGCCAAGAGACCCAGTACTTC
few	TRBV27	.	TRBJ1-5	CASSLTVNQPQHF	TGTGCCAGCAGTTTAACAGTGAATCAGCCCCAGCATTTT
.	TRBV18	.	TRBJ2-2	CASLSALNTGELFF	TGTGCCAGCTTATCAGCGTTGAACACCGGGGAGCTGTTTTTT
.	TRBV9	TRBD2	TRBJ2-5	CASSVVASGGEETQYF	TGTGCCAGCAGCGTAGTCGCTAGCGGGGGAGAAGAGACCCAGTACTTC
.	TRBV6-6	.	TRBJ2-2	CATLKGGLSGTGELFF	TGTGCTACCCTTAAAGGAGGGTTATCGGGCACCGGGGAGCTGTTTTTT
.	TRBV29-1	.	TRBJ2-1	CSVELQKSYNEQFF	TGCAGCGTTGAATTGCAGAAGTCCTACAATGAGCAGTTCTTC
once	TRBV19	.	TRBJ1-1	CASSARDTRNTEAFF	TGTGCCAGTAGTGCCCGGGACACTCGGAACACTGAAGCTTTCTTT